This T cell receptor (beta chain) was identified during a study of T cell changes during pregnancy in multiple sclerosis. This CDR3 has 14 residues. Germline assignment: CDR1 SGHTA and CDR2 FQGNSA. Trimming stripped 6 bases from V and 6 bases from J, with 12 bases between. Clones were sequenced by immunoSEQ multiplex PCR, and TCRdb holds only the in-frame ones, with some missing. The sample yields roughly 93,000 clones, around 93% seen once. Sequencing was performed on peripheral blood, taken in the first trimester of pregnancy. This TCR came from a female donor in good health, enrolled as a control in a pregnancy study. The chain recombines TRBV7-2 with TRBJ1-6, with a possible D match to TRBD1 (5 bases). CDR3 residues: CASSGDSFNSPLHF. In nucleotides, the CDR3 is TGTGCCAGCAGTGGGGACTCTTTTAATTCACCCCTCCACTTT.